Listed below are T cell receptor beta chains from one sample, sequenced in a study of blood T cell repertoires in COVID-19. Method: immunoSEQ multiplex PCR; TCRdb's copy keeps in-frame clones and lacks some. The sample shows roughly 200,000 clones, about 90% of them seen only once. Sequencing was done on a sample of PBMCs or T cells enriched from blood (not recorded which). These receptors were obtained from a man between 25 and 39 years old who had recovered from COVID-19. Each CDR3 is given with its conserved first and last residue.

V: TRBV2; J: TRBJ1-6; CDR3: CASSEADRPNLYNSPLHF
V: TRBV29-1; J: TRBJ1-4; CDR3: CSVEDRRDRNEKLFF
V: TRBV28; J: TRBJ1-4; CDR3: CASSLQGGEKLFF
V: TRBV5-1; J: TRBJ1-2; CDR3: CASSLADRSTQGCTF
V: TRBV24-1; J: TRBJ2-5; CDR3: CATSDPQQGTQYF
V: TRBV2; J: TRBJ2-1; CDR3: CASSEREDPYNEQFF
V: TRBV4-3; J: TRBJ1-5; CDR3: CASSPRTGPNQPQHF
V: TRBV7-9; J: TRBJ1-2; CDR3: CASSRRVEGYTF
V: TRBV27; J: TRBJ1-2; CDR3: CASSLQGNYGYTF
V: TRBV28; J: TRBJ2-2; CDR3: CASSQTYRVAGELFF
V: TRBV19; J: TRBJ2-1; CDR3: CASSIDRGGSYNEQFF
V: TRBV9; J: TRBJ1-2; CDR3: CASRRDRGNYGYTF
V: TRBV10-3; J: TRBJ1-2; CDR3: CAISESGQPNYGYTF
V: TRBV30; J: TRBJ2-2; CDR3: CAWGFSDRNTGELFF
V: TRBV5-6; J: TRBJ2-7; CDR3: CASSLVRYSYEQYF
V: TRBV10-3; J: TRBJ1-2; CDR3: CAISYSGERSTGYTF
V: TRBV3-1/TRBV3-2; J: TRBJ2-7; CDR3: CASSQFPDRGTYEQYF
V: TRBV24-1; J: TRBJ1-2; CDR3: CATSKQGSYGYTF
V: TRBV27; J: TRBJ2-2; CDR3: CASSWGANTGELFF
V: TRBV6-2/TRBV6-3; J: TRBJ1-6; CDR3: CASSWTLNSPLHF
V: TRBV19; J: TRBJ2-1; CDR3: CASRASGGAYDEQFF
V: TRBV4-1; J: TRBJ2-7; CDR3: CASSQVVNRFSYEQYF
V: TRBV6-5; J: TRBJ2-7; CDR3: CASSVVAGVSYEQYF
V: TRBV11-2; J: TRBJ2-1; CDR3: CASSPTSGKGNEQFF
V: TRBV11-2; J: TRBJ2-1; CDR3: CASSSQSDSYNEQFF
V: TRBV5-5; J: TRBJ1-1; CDR3: CASSPRRGGTEAFF
V: TRBV7-2; J: TRBJ2-1; CDR3: CASSQWPGGGQGSYNEQFF
V: TRBV5-5; J: TRBJ2-1; CDR3: CASSSSGHYNEQFF
V: TRBV6-5; J: TRBJ1-5; CDR3: CASRLTGNSNQPQHF
V: TRBV5-5; J: TRBJ1-4; CDR3: CASSLQGSEKLFF
V: TRBV30; J: TRBJ2-5; CDR3: CAWSPDHYGQGRETQYF
V: TRBV6-1; J: TRBJ2-3; CDR3: CASSELAGGSDTQYF
V: TRBV6-5; J: TRBJ1-1; CDR3: CASRRQGLNTEAFF
V: TRBV7-8; J: TRBJ2-5; CDR3: CASSGQGTETQYF
V: TRBV5-1; J: TRBJ2-3; CDR3: CASSLKGGVDTQYF
V: TRBV2; J: TRBJ1-3; CDR3: CASLAWGSFPGQGSSSGNTIYF
V: TRBV5-4; J: TRBJ2-7; CDR3: CASSPTSGSYEQYF
V: TRBV4-3; J: TRBJ2-7; CDR3: CASSQRQGAYEQYF
V: TRBV9; J: TRBJ2-5; CDR3: CASSDPRGGGPEQETQYF
V: TRBV6-4; J: TRBJ2-2; CDR3: CASSVLANTGELFF
V: TRBV23-1; J: TRBJ2-1; CDR3: CASSHSGGAGEQFF
V: TRBV12-3/TRBV12-4; J: TRBJ1-2; CDR3: CASSLGRDYGYTF
V: TRBV24-1; J: TRBJ1-5; CDR3: CATSDSTGGKQPQHF
V: TRBV9; J: TRBJ2-7; CDR3: CASSLGTSGYEQYF
V: TRBV30; J: TRBJ1-2; CDR3: CAWSGALHGYTF
V: TRBV28; J: TRBJ2-7; CDR3: CASIPLKLQGSYEQYF
V: TRBV30; J: TRBJ1-1; CDR3: CAWSVRRVPGTEAFF